This T cell receptor (beta chain) was identified during a study of OX40 agonist ivuxolimab in advanced cancers. The V segment lost 10 bases and the J segment 1 base; nucleotides outside the gene matches: 9. The CDR3 consists of 14 residues. Germline CDR1 reads MDHEN; CDR2 reads SYDVKM. Libraries were prepared by immunoSEQ multiplex PCR; TCRdb keeps only in-frame clonotypes and omits some of them. The sample includes 30,000 to 45,000 clones, more than 60% seen only once; the top ten take roughly 10%. This receptor was obtained from an adult with an advanced solid tumor such as melanoma, head and neck, liver or kidney cancer. This specimen consisted of CD4+ or CD8+ T cells sorted from blood, obtained in a trial of the OX40 agonist ivuxolimab. The J gene is TRBJ2-7, the V gene TRBV28, with TRBD2 identical over 8 bases. CDR3 DNA: TGTGCCATCGGGGGGGCAGGCGGATCCTACGAGCAGTACTTC. Its protein is CAIGGAGGSYEQYF. The full variable domain, in which reference TRBV28 and TRBJ2-7 provide the parts outside the CDR3, is DVKVTQSSRYLVKRTGEKVFLECVQDMDHENMFWYRQDPGLGLRLIYFSYDVKMKEKGDIPEGYSVSREKKERFSLILESASTNQTSMYLCAIGGAGGSYEQYFGPGTRLTVT.